This entry features one T cell receptor (beta chain) sequence. As yet, its antigen is unknown. Germline CDR1 MNHNS, CDR2 SASEGT. The CDR3 extends over 14 amino acids. V lost 6 bases and J lost 5, with 16 bases in between. The sample originates from a study of cytomegalovirus exposure and HLA in healthy donors. Findings of the study overall: Subsequent analysis of the 95 to 150 validation repertoires found a tendency for first-cohort TCR clusters to co-occur. Many donors carried some public TCRs, although rarity characterized most TCR sequences.

Sequenced by immunoSEQ multiplex PCR; TCRdb stores in-frame clones only, minus some. The sample has about 150,000 clones, about 86% seen once. The V call is TRBV6-1, the J call TRBJ1-1; D perhaps matches TRBD1 (5 bases). The sequence derives from a human donor in good health. Sequencing used PBMCs. CDR3 sequence (DNA): TGTGCCAGCAGATCCCAGGTGGGGGGGACTGAAGCTTTCTTT. Its translation is CASRSQVGGTEAFF.